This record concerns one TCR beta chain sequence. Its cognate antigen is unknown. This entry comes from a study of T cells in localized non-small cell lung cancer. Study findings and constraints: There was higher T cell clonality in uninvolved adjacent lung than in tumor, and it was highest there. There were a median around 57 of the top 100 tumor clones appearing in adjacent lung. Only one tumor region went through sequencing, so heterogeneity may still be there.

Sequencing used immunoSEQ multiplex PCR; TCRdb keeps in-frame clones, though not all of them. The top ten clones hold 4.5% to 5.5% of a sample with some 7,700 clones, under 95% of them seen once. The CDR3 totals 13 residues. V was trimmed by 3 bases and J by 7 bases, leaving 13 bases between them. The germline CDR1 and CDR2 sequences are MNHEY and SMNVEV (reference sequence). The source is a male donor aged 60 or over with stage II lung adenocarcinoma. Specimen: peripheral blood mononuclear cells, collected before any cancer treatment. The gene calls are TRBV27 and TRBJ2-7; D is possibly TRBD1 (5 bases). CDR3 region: CASSFPGATEQYF. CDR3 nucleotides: TGTGCCAGCAGTTTCCCTGGGGCAACTGAGCAGTACTTC.